The next 20 T cell receptor beta chains were all read from a single sample in a study of CD8 T cells in Susac syndrome. RNA was extracted with the RNeasy kit, and a quantity of roughly 0.45 to 1 ug was reverse transcribed using random hexamers. From the immunoSEQ multiplex PCR reads, TCRdb called clonotypes with MiXCR, one entry per CDR3 protein. This sample has about 180,000 distinct CDR3 sequences; 94% occur once, and the top ten carry 0.12%. Sequenced input: CD4+ T cells from PBMCs. The receptor source for this set is a human donor with Susac syndrome.

The V call is TRBV29-1, the J call TRBJ1-1; a weak D match, TRBD1 (6 bases). The CDR3 consists of 14 residues. Germline V CDR1 and CDR2: SQVTM, ANQGSEA. The chain's CDR3 is CRAGRGSTDTEAFF. CDR3 nucleotides: TGCAGGGCAGGGAGGGGGAGTACGGACACTGAAGCTTTCTTT.

The rearrangement links TRBV5-1 to TRBJ1-6; no firm D call. Germline V gene data show CDR1 as SGHRS and CDR2 as YFSETQ. The CDR3 has 14 residues. V was cut by 0 bases and J by 3 bases, with 4 bases left in between. CDR3 sequence reads: CASSLGNYNSPLHF. In DNA form, the CDR3 reads TGCGCCAGCAGCTTGGGGAACTATAATTCACCCCTCCACTTT.

The chain joins TRBV29-1 to TRBJ1-5; 9 bases match TRBD1. The CDR3 covers 14 residues. The trim removed 6 bases at V and 4 bases at J, leaving 7 bases unmatched. Germline V lookup: CDR1 SQVTM, CDR2 ANQGSEA. This chain's CDR3 is CSVTGQGQNQPQHF. The CDR3 nucleotides read TGCAGCGTAACCGGACAGGGGCAGAATCAGCCCCAGCATTTT.

This clonotype was picked up one time. The gene calls are TRBV3-1 and TRBJ2-1; 7 positions agree with TRBD2. Unmatched junction bases numbered 3, after V lost 1 base and J lost 12 bases. This CDR3 spans 12 amino acids. Germline loops: CDR1 LGHDT, CDR2 YNNKEL (reference sequence). The CDR3 is CASSQVTGGQFF. DNA for the CDR3: TGTGCCAGCAGCCAAGTGACGGGAGGGCAGTTCTTC.

The J gene is TRBJ1-2, the V gene TRBV29-1; D remains unclear. The CDR3 loop spans 11 amino acids. The germline V gene has CDR1 SQVTM and CDR2 ANQGSEA. Trimming took 8 bases from V and 4 from J, leaving 11 bases between them. The CDR3 DNA reads TGCAGCATTCAAGGGCCCTATGGCTACACCTTC. This gives the protein CSIQGPYGYTF.

This chain uses TRBV20-1 with TRBJ1-2, with D unresolved. CDR3 size: 13 residues. Germline CDR1 and CDR2: DFQATT and SNEGSKA (reference sequence). V dropped 6 bases and J dropped 0 bases, with 11 bases sitting between them. The CDR3 here is CSATLGSNYGYTF. CDR3 nucleotides: TGCAGTGCCACCCTTGGTTCTAACTATGGCTACACCTTC.

The gene calls are TRBV29-1 and TRBJ2-5, with D possibly TRBD1 on 5 matching bases. The V end was cut by 3 bases, the J end by 5 bases, with 22 bases between. Germline V lookup: CDR1 SQVTM, CDR2 ANQGSEA. The CDR3 is made up of 16 amino acids. The CDR3 coding sequence is TGCAGCGTTGACCGTTACCCACAGGTGGCGGAGGAGACCCAGTACTTC. Translation gives CSVDRYPQVAEETQYF.

The V call is TRBV9, the J call TRBJ1-2; 7 bases line up with TRBD1. The length of the CDR3 is 14 residues. Germline V CDR1 and CDR2: SGDLS, YYNGEE. J gave up 6 bases and V 2 bases, and 7 bases lay outside the gene matches. Here the CDR3 DNA reads TGTGCCAGCAGCGTTATGGGGGACAGCGATGGCTACACCTTC. It translates to CASSVMGDSDGYTF. Full variable domain (outside the CDR3, taken from reference TRBV9 and TRBJ1-2): DSGVTQTPKHLITATGQRVTLRCSPRSGDLSVYWYQQSLDQGLQFLIQYYNGEERAKGNILERFSAQQFPDLHSELNLSSLELGDSALYFCASSVMGDSDGYTFGSGTRLTVV.

This clonotype was counted only a few times. This chain links TRBV7-2 with TRBJ2-3; possibly TRBD1 for D (5 bases). V was pared by 2 bases and J by 0 bases, with 9 bases between. CDR1 is SGHTA and CDR2 is FQGNSA in the germline V gene. This CDR3 has 15 residues. CDR3: CASSLYQGSTDTQYF. DNA for the CDR3: TGTGCCAGCAGCTTATATCAGGGCAGCACAGATACGCAGTATTTT. Combining the CDR3 with reference TRBV7-2 and TRBJ2-3 gives the whole variable domain GAGVSQSPSNKVTEKGKDVELRCDPISGHTALYWYRQSLGQGLEFLIYFQGNSAPDKSGLPSDRFSAERTGGSVSTLTIQRTQQEDSAVYLCASSLYQGSTDTQYFGPGTRLTVL.

V gene TRBV12-3 or TRBV12-4 combines with J gene TRBJ2-5; 9 bases are shared with TRBD1. With V trimmed by 7 bases and J by 7 bases, 10 bases remained unmatched. CDR3 length: 14 residues. CDR3 loop: CASTRDRVGGTQYF. The DNA for the CDR3 is TGTGCCAGCACCCGGGACAGGGTTGGGGGGACCCAGTACTTC.

This chain links TRBV20-1 with TRBJ2-7; weak D call: TRBD2 (5 bases). The CDR3 totals 14 residues. The V end was cut by 3 bases, the J end by 4 bases, with 16 bases between. Germline V gene lookup returns CDR1 DFQATT and CDR2 SNEGSKA (reference sequence). Written as DNA, the CDR3 is TGCAGTGCTAGTGAAGGGAGCATATCATACGAGCAGTACTTC. This encodes CSASEGSISYEQYF.

This clonotype was counted once. The chain is built from TRBV6-4 and TRBJ1-2, with TRBD1 identical over 9 bases. The germline gives CDR1 MRHNA, CDR2 SNTAGT. The junction had 7 bases not matched to a gene; V was cut back by 4 bases and J by 7 bases. This CDR3 is 14 amino acids long. The CDR3, as DNA: TGTGCCAGCAGTGCGGACAGGGGCGGGGGTGGCTACACCTTC. This sequence encodes CASSADRGGGGYTF.

The chain combines TRBV30 with TRBJ2-2; unclear D gene. The germline V gene encodes CDR1 GTSNPN and CDR2 SVGIG (reference sequence). With 0 bases removed from V and 2 bases from J, the gap between germline ends came to 7 bases. The CDR3 has 14 residues. CDR3 bases: TGTGCCTGGAGTGTGATGAGAAACACCGGGGAGCTGTTTTTT. Its translation is CAWSVMRNTGELFF.

The chain uses TRBV27 and TRBJ1-6, with a weak D call TRBD1 (6 bases). The germline CDR1 and CDR2 sequences are MNHEY and SMNVEV (reference sequence). The ends were cut back, 8 bases at V and 5 bases at J, with 19 bases in the middle. This CDR3 is 16 amino acids long. The CDR3 coding sequence is TGTGCCAGCCTCGTAGTTCAGGGGTGGGATAATTCACCCCTCCACTTT. It specifies CASLVVQGWDNSPLHF.

The CDR3 loop is CSAPWGDEQYF. In DNA form, the CDR3 reads TGCAGTGCCCCGTGGGGGGACGAGCAGTACTTC. This chain joins TRBV20-1 and TRBJ2-7, with a possible D match to TRBD2 (6 bases). CDR1 and CDR2 from the germline V gene are DFQATT and SNEGSKA (reference sequence). The V and J ends lost 6 bases and 5 bases respectively, with 11 bases between them. The CDR3 consists of 11 residues.

The rearrangement links TRBV3-1 to TRBJ1-6, with 8 bases that match TRBD1. The V segment lost 0 bases and the J segment 8 bases; nucleotides outside the gene matches: 9. The CDR3 is made up of 17 amino acids. CDR1 is LGHDT, CDR2 YNNKEL, per germline (reference sequence). The CDR3 loop is CASSQDPPGQGDSPLHF. In DNA, the CDR3 is TGTGCCAGCAGCCAAGACCCGCCCGGACAGGGAGATTCACCCCTCCACTTT.

The chain combines TRBV2 with TRBJ1-2; D is undetermined. V lost 3 bases and J 7 bases, leaving 15 bases between the germline ends. Germline lookup yields CDR1 SNHLY and CDR2 FYNNEI. The CDR3 has 14 residues. The CDR3 sequence is CASSEERQTGGYTF. The CDR3 bases are TGTGCCAGCAGTGAGGAGAGGCAAACCGGTGGCTACACCTTC.

The chain recombines TRBV18 with TRBJ1-6; 9 positions agree with TRBD1. V was pared by 6 bases and J by 5 bases, with 14 bases of the junction left unmatched. Germline CDR1 KGHSH, CDR2 LQKENI. The CDR3 is made up of 18 amino acids. CDR3 sequence: CASSPRILDRGNNSPLHF. CDR3 sequence (DNA): TGTGCCAGCTCGCCTCGGATATTGGACAGGGGTAATAATTCACCCCTCCACTTT.

J is TRBJ1-2 and V is TRBV4-2; the match to TRBD1 covers 7 bases. The germline V gene has CDR1 LGHNA and CDR2 YNFKEQ. The junction had 9 bases not matched to a gene; V was cut back by 4 bases and J by 4 bases. The CDR3 has 15 residues. DNA of the CDR3: TGTGCCAGCAGCCGACGTCTCCGGGACAGCTATGGCTACACCTTC. Its protein product is CASSRRLRDSYGYTF.

This chain uses TRBV5-4 with TRBJ2-5, with D perhaps matching TRBD2 (5 bases). The CDR3 is 15 residues long. V lost 0 bases and J 5 bases, leaving 14 bases between the germline ends. Germline V gives CDR1 SGHNT, CDR2 YYREEE (reference sequence). In DNA form, the CDR3 reads TGTGCCAGCAGCTTGGGACCCCGGACGGGGGAGACCCAGTACTTC. It translates to CASSLGPRTGETQYF.